This T cell receptor (beta chain) is from a study of T cells after yellow fever vaccination. Overall study findings and caveats: Most clones from primary vaccination resurfaced after the booster (approximately 96% CD4, around 89% CD8). Bulk-population clonotypes that are abundant could appear as contaminants in FACS-sorted repertoires. Faster peaking, at day 5 versus 15, marked a secondary response that was weaker.

Germline V gene sequence: CDR1 SGHNT, CDR2 YENEEA. CDR3 length: 15 amino acids. Trimming stripped 1 base from V and 4 bases from J, with 11 bases between. A single record per CDR3 protein comes from TCRdb applying MiXCR to the 5' RACE reads. The table has 620,000 or so distinct CDR3 sequences, about 17% seen once. Concerning this clonotype: Antigen unknown.

The chain recombines TRBV11-3 with TRBJ2-1; D is tentatively TRBD1 or TRBD2 (6 bases each). This sequence was found in a man younger than 30 who received the YFV17D yellow fever vaccine. Source: PBMCs, taken more than 4 days after the first yellow fever vaccination. Written as DNA, the CDR3 is TGTGCCAGCAGCTTAGGACGGGGGCAATACAATGAGCAGTTCTTC. It encodes CASSLGRGQYNEQFF.